The clone carrying this T cell receptor beta chain has a count of ten or more. Its specificity is unknown. The sample belongs to a study of regulatory T cells in long-lasting Graves disease. From germline, CDR1 is SGHRS and CDR2 YFSETQ. V was trimmed by 3 bases and J by 1 base, leaving 10 bases between them. The length of the CDR3 is 14 residues. Study observations and caveats: Sharing of public clonotypes was greater in persistent patients (about 3,000) than in new patients (roughly 970).

For TCR beta, libraries came from iRepertoire HTBI primers and Arm-PCR of CDR3 regions. One entry per CDR3 protein results from TCRdb running MiXCR on the multiplex PCR reads. Of roughly 400,000 distinct CDR3 sequences listed, around 21% are singletons. Regarding time point: persistent/refractory GD, antithyroid drugs over 5 years with positive TRAb. There was RNA extracted from PBMCs, and the TCR library was made from it. Diagnosing Graves' disease relied on the American Thyroid Association guidelines. Sequencing was performed on peripheral blood mononuclear cells (PBMCs), taken when the disease was refractory, from a patient treated with antithyroid drugs. This clonotype was obtained from a female donor with Graves disease. This chain joins TRBV5-1 and TRBJ1-1; D is uncertain. Here the CDR3 DNA reads TGCGCCAGCAGCTCGACACCCGAGAACACTGAAGCTTTCTTT. Its translation: CASSSTPENTEAFF.